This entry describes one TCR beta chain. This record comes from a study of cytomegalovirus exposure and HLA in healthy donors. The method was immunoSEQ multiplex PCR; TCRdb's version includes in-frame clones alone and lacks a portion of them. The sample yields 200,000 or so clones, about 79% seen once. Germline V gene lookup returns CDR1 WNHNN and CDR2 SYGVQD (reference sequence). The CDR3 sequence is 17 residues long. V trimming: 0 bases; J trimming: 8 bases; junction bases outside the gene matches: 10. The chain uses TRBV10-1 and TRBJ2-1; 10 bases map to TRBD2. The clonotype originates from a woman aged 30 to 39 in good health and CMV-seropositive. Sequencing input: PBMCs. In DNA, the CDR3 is TGCGCCAGCAGTGAGTCGAAGGCTAGCGGGAGTGTGGATGAGCAGTTCTTC. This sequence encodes CASSESKASGSVDEQFF.